A selection of T cell receptor beta chains follows, all from one sample in a study of cytomegalovirus exposure and HLA in healthy donors. Sequencing used immunoSEQ multiplex PCR; TCRdb keeps in-frame clones, though not all of them. This sample yields over 100,000 clones, of which around 78% are seen a single time; roughly 3.5% belongs to the top ten. The specimen was PBMCs. These receptors were obtained from a woman aged 25 to 39 in good health and CMV-seropositive. CDR3s include the opening cysteine and the closing phenylalanine or tryptophan. The order of the fields is D gene, clone size, J gene, V gene, CDR3 protein, CDR3 DNA. D genes are given only for firm matches. The size entry is marked missing in some rows and otherwise reads once, few, many or a size class.

d_call: TRBD1
clone_size: few
j_call: TRBJ1-5
v_call: TRBV28
cdr3_aa: CASRLGQGHRPQHF
cdr3_nt: TGTGCCAGCAGGCTGGGACAGGGTCATCGGCCCCAGCATTTT

d_call: NA
clone_size: once
j_call: TRBJ2-2
v_call: TRBV2
cdr3_aa: CASSSAGLNTGELFF
cdr3_nt: TGTGCCAGCAGCAGCGCGGGACTGAACACCGGGGAGCTGTTTTTT

d_call: NA
clone_size: NA
j_call: TRBJ2-5
v_call: TRBV7-3
cdr3_aa: CASSLSGGRTGRGETQYF
cdr3_nt: TGTGCCAGCAGCTTAAGCGGTGGCCGGACAGGGAGGGGGGAGACCCAGTACTTC

d_call: NA
clone_size: NA
j_call: TRBJ2-2
v_call: TRBV7-3
cdr3_aa: CASSLIGGRATGELFF
cdr3_nt: TGTGCCAGCAGCTTAATTGGGGGCAGGGCAACCGGGGAGCTGTTTTTT

d_call: TRBD1
clone_size: NA
j_call: TRBJ1-3
v_call: TRBV5-1
cdr3_aa: CASSTDRASSGNTIYF
cdr3_nt: TGCGCCAGCAGCACCGACAGGGCCAGCTCTGGAAACACCATATATTTT

d_call: TRBD2
clone_size: NA
j_call: TRBJ2-3
v_call: TRBV7-3
cdr3_aa: CASSSRTSGAQSTDTQYF
cdr3_nt: TGTGCCAGCAGCTCTCGGACTAGCGGGGCGCAAAGCACAGATACGCAGTATTTT

d_call: TRBD2
clone_size: NA
j_call: TRBJ2-1
v_call: TRBV5-4
cdr3_aa: CASSSGLAYNEQFF
cdr3_nt: TGTGCCAGCAGCTCCGGACTAGCGTACAATGAGCAGTTCTTC

d_call: NA
clone_size: few
j_call: TRBJ1-6
v_call: TRBV19
cdr3_aa: CASSLDHYNSPLHF
cdr3_nt: TGTGCCAGTAGTTTAGACCACTATAATTCACCCCTCCACTTT

d_call: TRBD2
clone_size: NA
j_call: TRBJ2-3
v_call: TRBV6-6
cdr3_aa: CASSWTSGGNTDTQYF
cdr3_nt: TGTGCCAGCAGTTGGACTAGCGGGGGGAACACAGATACGCAGTATTTT

d_call: NA
clone_size: NA
j_call: TRBJ2-7
v_call: TRBV5-1
cdr3_aa: CASSIDSHEQYF
cdr3_nt: TGCGCCAGCAGCATTGACAGCCACGAGCAGTACTTC

d_call: TRBD1
clone_size: NA
j_call: TRBJ2-7
v_call: TRBV10-3
cdr3_aa: CAISESGQGASAVGEQYF
cdr3_nt: TGTGCCATCAGTGAGTCAGGACAGGGGGCATCCGCGGTAGGGGAGCAGTACTTC

d_call: NA
clone_size: NA
j_call: TRBJ1-2
v_call: TRBV2
cdr3_aa: CASSPGLQGIDGYTF
cdr3_nt: TGTGCCAGCAGTCCGGGGTTGCAGGGGATAGATGGCTACACCTTC

d_call: NA
clone_size: NA
j_call: TRBJ1-2
v_call: TRBV4-3
cdr3_aa: CASSQDSGGYTF
cdr3_nt: TGCGCCAGCAGCCAAGATTCGGGTGGCTACACCTTC

d_call: NA
clone_size: NA
j_call: TRBJ1-3
v_call: TRBV7-9
cdr3_aa: CASSPPNSGNTIYF
cdr3_nt: TGTGCCAGCAGCCCCCCCAACTCTGGAAACACCATATATTTT

d_call: NA
clone_size: NA
j_call: TRBJ2-7
v_call: TRBV1
cdr3_aa: CTSSQRGGDAYEQYF
cdr3_nt: TGCACCAGCAGCCAAAGGGGCGGGGATGCCTACGAGCAGTACTTC

d_call: NA
clone_size: NA
j_call: TRBJ1-3
v_call: TRBV7-2
cdr3_aa: CASSYTVSHSGNTIYF
cdr3_nt: TGTGCCAGCAGCTATACAGTCTCACACTCTGGAAACACCATATATTTT

d_call: NA
clone_size: NA
j_call: TRBJ1-1
v_call: TRBV15
cdr3_aa: CATSRDLQMNTEAFF
cdr3_nt: TGTGCCACCAGCAGAGATCTCCAGATGAACACTGAAGCTTTCTTT

d_call: TRBD1
clone_size: NA
j_call: TRBJ1-6
v_call: TRBV27
cdr3_aa: CASSLGDRDNSPLHF
cdr3_nt: TGTGCCAGCAGTTTAGGGGACAGGGATAATTCACCCCTCCACTTT

d_call: NA
clone_size: few
j_call: TRBJ1-1
v_call: TRBV2
cdr3_aa: CASREPGGASEAFF
cdr3_nt: TGTGCCAGCAGAGAACCCGGGGGGGCCTCTGAAGCTTTCTTT

d_call: TRBD1
clone_size: NA
j_call: TRBJ2-1
v_call: TRBV9
cdr3_aa: CASSVFRDRGLNSYNEQFF
cdr3_nt: TGTGCCAGCAGCGTATTCCGGGACAGGGGGCTTAACTCCTACAATGAGCAGTTCTTC

d_call: TRBD1
clone_size: NA
j_call: TRBJ2-4
v_call: TRBV5-4
cdr3_aa: CASSSGTGIAKNIQYF
cdr3_nt: TGTGCCAGCAGCTCGGGGACAGGGATAGCCAAAAACATTCAGTACTTC

d_call: NA
clone_size: NA
j_call: TRBJ2-5
v_call: TRBV11-2
cdr3_aa: CASSLVRVAETQYF
cdr3_nt: TGTGCCAGCAGCTTAGTGAGGGTGGCGGAGACCCAGTACTTC

d_call: TRBD2
clone_size: NA
j_call: TRBJ2-1
v_call: TRBV25-1
cdr3_aa: CASSEYAGGPAEQFF
cdr3_nt: TGTGCCAGCAGTGAATACGCGGGGGGGCCGGCTGAGCAGTTCTTC

d_call: NA
clone_size: NA
j_call: TRBJ1-2
v_call: TRBV7-9
cdr3_aa: CSSRARTGNYGYTF
cdr3_nt: TGTTCCAGCAGAGCCCGGACGGGGAACTATGGCTACACCTTC

d_call: NA
clone_size: NA
j_call: TRBJ2-1
v_call: TRBV27
cdr3_aa: CASSFSGYNEQFF
cdr3_nt: TGTGCCAGCAGTTTCTCGGGATACAATGAGCAGTTCTTC

d_call: NA
clone_size: NA
j_call: TRBJ2-1
v_call: TRBV7-9
cdr3_aa: CASSQTLVAVGSYNEQFF
cdr3_nt: TGTGCCAGCAGCCAGACCCTAGTAGCGGTAGGCTCCTACAATGAGCAGTTCTTC

d_call: TRBD1
clone_size: NA
j_call: TRBJ2-3
v_call: TRBV11-3
cdr3_aa: CASSSQGGTDTQYF
cdr3_nt: TGTGCCAGCAGCTCACAGGGGGGCACAGATACGCAGTATTTT

d_call: NA
clone_size: few
j_call: TRBJ2-2
v_call: TRBV9
cdr3_aa: CASSPSSLNTGELFF
cdr3_nt: TGTGCCAGCAGCCCTAGTAGCCTAAACACCGGGGAGCTGTTTTTT

d_call: TRBD1
clone_size: once
j_call: TRBJ2-2
v_call: TRBV19
cdr3_aa: CANVSQGEDAGELFF
cdr3_nt: TGTGCCAATGTCTCACAGGGGGAAGACGCCGGGGAGCTGTTTTTT

d_call: NA
clone_size: NA
j_call: TRBJ2-7
v_call: TRBV7-2
cdr3_aa: CATSIRVSYEQYF
cdr3_nt: TGTGCCACCTCCATCAGGGTCTCCTACGAGCAGTACTTC

d_call: NA
clone_size: NA
j_call: TRBJ2-5
v_call: TRBV4-3
cdr3_aa: CASSQTGRETQYF
cdr3_nt: TGCGCCAGCAGCCAAACAGGGAGAGAGACCCAGTACTTC

d_call: NA
clone_size: NA
j_call: TRBJ1-2
v_call: TRBV5-4
cdr3_aa: CASSLDRAHGYTF
cdr3_nt: TGTGCCAGCAGCTTGGACAGGGCTCACGGCTACACCTTC

d_call: TRBD1
clone_size: NA
j_call: TRBJ2-7
v_call: TRBV27
cdr3_aa: CASSKQMTGMGVSYEQYF
cdr3_nt: TGTGCCAGCAGTAAACAAATGACAGGGATGGGGGTTAGTTACGAGCAGTACTTC

d_call: TRBD1
clone_size: NA
j_call: TRBJ1-5
v_call: TRBV27
cdr3_aa: CASSPGGAGQPQHF
cdr3_nt: TGTGCCAGCAGTCCAGGGGGCGCGGGCCAGCCCCAGCATTTT

d_call: TRBD2
clone_size: NA
j_call: TRBJ2-2
v_call: TRBV29-1
cdr3_aa: CSVEGLAGINTGELFF
cdr3_nt: TGCAGCGTTGAAGGGCTAGCGGGGATTAACACCGGGGAGCTGTTTTTT

d_call: NA
clone_size: once
j_call: TRBJ2-1
v_call: TRBV4-1
cdr3_aa: CASSQVGRGTYNEQFF
cdr3_nt: TGCGCCAGCAGCCAAGTTGGGCGGGGTACGTACAATGAGCAGTTCTTC

d_call: NA
clone_size: NA
j_call: TRBJ1-5
v_call: TRBV5-5
cdr3_aa: CASSLRPQTGPWPQHF
cdr3_nt: TGTGCCAGCAGCTTGCGACCCCAAACAGGTCCCTGGCCCCAGCATTTT

d_call: NA
clone_size: NA
j_call: TRBJ1-1
v_call: TRBV7-8
cdr3_aa: CASSVSGRVGTEAFF
cdr3_nt: TGTGCCAGCAGCGTCTCAGGGAGGGTGGGGACTGAAGCTTTCTTT

d_call: TRBD1
clone_size: NA
j_call: TRBJ1-2
v_call: TRBV5-1
cdr3_aa: CASSETGGRGYTF
cdr3_nt: TGCGCCAGCAGCGAGACAGGGGGCAGAGGCTACACCTTC

d_call: NA
clone_size: NA
j_call: TRBJ1-2
v_call: TRBV5-1
cdr3_aa: CASSLGTARGYTF
cdr3_nt: TGCGCCAGCAGCTTGGGGACAGCCCGTGGCTACACCTTC

d_call: TRBD1
clone_size: few
j_call: TRBJ1-2
v_call: TRBV4-2
cdr3_aa: CASSQERDAGGSGYTF
cdr3_nt: TGTGCCAGCAGCCAAGAAAGGGATGCAGGGGGCAGTGGCTACACCTTC

d_call: NA
clone_size: NA
j_call: TRBJ2-5
v_call: TRBV18
cdr3_aa: CASSRRDLEETQYF
cdr3_nt: TGTGCCAGCTCACGGAGGGACTTAGAAGAGACCCAGTACTTC

d_call: NA
clone_size: NA
j_call: TRBJ1-5
v_call: TRBV5-5
cdr3_aa: CASSWESPREGQPQHF
cdr3_nt: TGTGCCAGCAGCTGGGAGTCGCCACGGGAGGGTCAGCCCCAGCATTTT

d_call: NA
clone_size: NA
j_call: TRBJ1-1
v_call: TRBV27
cdr3_aa: CAAPHAGATEAFF
cdr3_nt: TGTGCCGCCCCCCACGCGGGGGCCACTGAAGCTTTCTTT

d_call: NA
clone_size: NA
j_call: TRBJ2-2
v_call: TRBV29-1
cdr3_aa: CSVDPGRTGELFF
cdr3_nt: TGCAGCGTTGATCCAGGGCGGACCGGGGAGCTGTTTTTT

d_call: TRBD1
clone_size: NA
j_call: TRBJ1-4
v_call: TRBV29-1
cdr3_aa: CSVTDRATNEKLFF
cdr3_nt: TGCAGCGTTACCGACAGGGCAACTAATGAAAAACTGTTTTTT

d_call: NA
clone_size: once
j_call: TRBJ2-7
v_call: TRBV13
cdr3_aa: CASSFKEEQYF
cdr3_nt: TGTGCCAGCAGCTTCAAAGAGGAGCAGTACTTC

d_call: NA
clone_size: NA
j_call: TRBJ1-5
v_call: TRBV27
cdr3_aa: CASSLFGLGQDQPQHF
cdr3_nt: TGTGCCAGCAGTTTATTTGGACTGGGCCAGGATCAGCCCCAGCATTTT

d_call: NA
clone_size: NA
j_call: TRBJ2-3
v_call: TRBV11-3
cdr3_aa: CASSLSSLGTRSTDTQYF
cdr3_nt: TGTGCCAGCAGCTTAAGCTCCCTAGGGACAAGAAGCACAGATACGCAGTATTTT

d_call: TRBD1
clone_size: few
j_call: TRBJ1-2
v_call: TRBV4-3
cdr3_aa: CASSQAFQGAYGYTF
cdr3_nt: TGCGCCAGCAGCCAAGCCTTTCAGGGGGCGTATGGCTACACCTTC

d_call: NA
clone_size: many
j_call: TRBJ1-5
v_call: TRBV15
cdr3_aa: CATSRDKGSNQPQHF
cdr3_nt: TGTGCCACCAGCAGAGATAAGGGGAGCAATCAGCCCCAGCATTTT

d_call: TRBD1
clone_size: NA
j_call: TRBJ2-3
v_call: TRBV5-1
cdr3_aa: CASSSTGGGTVTQYF
cdr3_nt: TGCGCCAGCAGCTCGACAGGGGGCGGGACGGTTACGCAGTATTTT

d_call: NA
clone_size: few
j_call: TRBJ2-5
v_call: TRBV9
cdr3_aa: CASSVRGGVEETQYF
cdr3_nt: TGTGCCAGCAGCGTAAGGGGGGGGGTAGAGGAGACCCAGTACTTC

d_call: NA
clone_size: NA
j_call: TRBJ2-1
v_call: TRBV28
cdr3_aa: CASSLHRTAFF
cdr3_nt: TGTGCCAGCAGTTTACATCGGACAGCATTCTTC

d_call: TRBD1
clone_size: NA
j_call: TRBJ1-6
v_call: TRBV6-5
cdr3_aa: CASRADRGNSPLHF
cdr3_nt: TGTGCCAGCAGGGCAGACAGGGGAAATTCACCCCTCCACTTT